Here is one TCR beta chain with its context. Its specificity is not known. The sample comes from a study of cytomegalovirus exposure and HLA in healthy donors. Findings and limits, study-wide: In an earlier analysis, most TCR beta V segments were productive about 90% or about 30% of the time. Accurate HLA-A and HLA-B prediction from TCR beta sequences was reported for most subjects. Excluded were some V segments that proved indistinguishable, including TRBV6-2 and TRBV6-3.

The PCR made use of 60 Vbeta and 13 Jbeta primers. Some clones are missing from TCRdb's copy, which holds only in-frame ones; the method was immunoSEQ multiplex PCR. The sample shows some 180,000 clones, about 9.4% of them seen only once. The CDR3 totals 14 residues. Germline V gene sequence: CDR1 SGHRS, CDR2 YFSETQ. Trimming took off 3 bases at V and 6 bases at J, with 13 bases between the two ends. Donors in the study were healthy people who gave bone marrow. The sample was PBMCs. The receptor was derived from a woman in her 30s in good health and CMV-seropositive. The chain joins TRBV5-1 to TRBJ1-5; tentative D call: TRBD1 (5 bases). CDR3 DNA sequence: TGCGCCAGCAGCTCGGGACTCGGCGGTCAGCCCCAGCATTTT. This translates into CASSSGLGGQPQHF.